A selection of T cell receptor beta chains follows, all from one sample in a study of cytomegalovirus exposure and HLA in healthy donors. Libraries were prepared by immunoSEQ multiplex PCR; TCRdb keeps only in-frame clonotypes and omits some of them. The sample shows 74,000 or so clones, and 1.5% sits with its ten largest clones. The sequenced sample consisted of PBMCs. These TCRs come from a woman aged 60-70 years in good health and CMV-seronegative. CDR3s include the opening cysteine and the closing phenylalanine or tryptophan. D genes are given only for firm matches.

cdr3_aa: CSVEDSDEQFF; cdr3_nt: TGCAGCGTTGAAGATTCAGATGAGCAGTTCTTC; j_call: TRBJ2-1; v_call: TRBV29-1; d_call: -
cdr3_aa: CASSQDPTNPYEQYF; cdr3_nt: TGTGCCAGCAGCCAAGATCCGACTAACCCCTACGAGCAGTACTTC; j_call: TRBJ2-7; v_call: TRBV14; d_call: -
cdr3_aa: CASSFKETQYF; cdr3_nt: TGTGCCAGCAGCTTTAAAGAGACCCAGTACTTC; j_call: TRBJ2-5; v_call: TRBV7-9; d_call: -
cdr3_aa: CASSLAGEGILYF; cdr3_nt: TGCGCCAGCAGCTTGGCAGGGGAAGGGATCCTGTACTTC; j_call: TRBJ2-7; v_call: TRBV5-1; d_call: -
cdr3_aa: CASSQPSGSYEQYF; cdr3_nt: TGTGCCAGCAGCCAACCTAGCGGGTCCTACGAGCAGTACTTC; j_call: TRBJ2-7; v_call: TRBV14; d_call: TRBD2
cdr3_aa: CASSQAGKNTEAFF; cdr3_nt: TGTGCCAGCAGTCAAGCAGGCAAGAACACTGAAGCTTTCTTT; j_call: TRBJ1-1; v_call: TRBV7-9; d_call: -
cdr3_aa: CASSESGQGRSDSNQPQHF; cdr3_nt: TGTGCCAGCAGTGAATCTGGACAGGGACGGTCAGATAGCAATCAGCCCCAGCATTTT; j_call: TRBJ1-5; v_call: TRBV28; d_call: TRBD1
cdr3_aa: CASSSRLAGNYEQYF; cdr3_nt: TGTGCCAGCAGCTCACGACTAGCGGGAAACTACGAGCAGTACTTC; j_call: TRBJ2-7; v_call: TRBV4-2; d_call: TRBD2
cdr3_aa: CASSLSNTRGRAGSNIQYF; cdr3_nt: TGTGCCAGCAGCTTATCAAACACACGTGGGCGGGCGGGTAGCAACATTCAGTACTTC; j_call: TRBJ2-4; v_call: TRBV7-9; d_call: -
cdr3_aa: CASSVPTGNEEQYF; cdr3_nt: TGTGCCAGCAGCGTCCCCACCGGGAACGAGGAGCAGTACTTC; j_call: TRBJ2-7; v_call: TRBV28; d_call: -
cdr3_aa: CASSLVLDYLGNEQFF; cdr3_nt: TGTGCCAGCAGCTTAGTACTGGACTATCTAGGCAATGAGCAGTTCTTC; j_call: TRBJ2-1; v_call: TRBV11-2; d_call: -
cdr3_aa: CASSLSGGVQPQHF; cdr3_nt: TGTGCCAGCAGCTTGTCAGGGGGCGTTCAGCCCCAGCATTTT; j_call: TRBJ1-5; v_call: TRBV5-8; d_call: TRBD1
cdr3_aa: CASSIGTGVSGELFF; cdr3_nt: TGTGCCAGTAGTATAGGGACGGGAGTTTCCGGGGAGCTGTTTTTT; j_call: TRBJ2-2; v_call: TRBV19; d_call: -
cdr3_aa: CSVEGAGATDTQYF; cdr3_nt: TGCAGCGTTGAAGGTGCGGGAGCGACAGATACGCAGTATTTT; j_call: TRBJ2-3; v_call: TRBV29-1; d_call: TRBD2
cdr3_aa: CASSDINTGRRSQETQYF; cdr3_nt: TGTGCCAGCAGTGATATTAACACAGGGCGGAGAAGCCAAGAGACCCAGTACTTC; j_call: TRBJ2-5; v_call: TRBV25-1; d_call: -
cdr3_aa: CASSPDRPSGANVLTF; cdr3_nt: TGTGCCAGCAGCCCTGACAGGCCCTCTGGGGCCAACGTCCTGACTTTC; j_call: TRBJ2-6; v_call: TRBV14; d_call: -
cdr3_aa: CASSRAGQGTPNTF; cdr3_nt: TGTGCCAGCAGTAGAGCGGGACAGGGGACCCCAAACACCTTC; j_call: TRBJ1-2; v_call: TRBV28; d_call: TRBD1
cdr3_aa: CASSLRDRGRSGYTF; cdr3_nt: TGTGCCAGCAGCTTGAGGGACAGGGGGCGGTCTGGCTACACCTTC; j_call: TRBJ1-2; v_call: TRBV5-6; d_call: TRBD1
cdr3_aa: CASFGLAETYEQYF; cdr3_nt: TGTGCCAGCTTTGGACTAGCGGAAACCTACGAGCAGTACTTC; j_call: TRBJ2-7; v_call: TRBV2; d_call: TRBD2
cdr3_aa: CASVRSGSNEQFF; cdr3_nt: TGTGCCAGCGTGAGGAGCGGGAGTAATGAGCAGTTCTTC; j_call: TRBJ2-1; v_call: TRBV28; d_call: TRBD2
cdr3_aa: CASSLRQDYQPQHF; cdr3_nt: TGTGCCAGCAGTTTGAGACAGGACTATCAGCCCCAGCATTTT; j_call: TRBJ1-5; v_call: TRBV28; d_call: -
cdr3_aa: CASSPGLAEETQYF; cdr3_nt: TGTGCCAGCAGCCCGGGACTAGCGGAAGAGACCCAGTACTTC; j_call: TRBJ2-5; v_call: TRBV7-2; d_call: TRBD2
cdr3_aa: CASSTRDYLYEQYF; cdr3_nt: TGTGCCAGCAGTACCCGGGACTACCTCTACGAGCAGTACTTC; j_call: TRBJ2-7; v_call: TRBV2; d_call: TRBD2
cdr3_aa: CASSIQVNQPQHF; cdr3_nt: TGTGCCAGCAGTATACAGGTCAATCAGCCCCAGCATTTT; j_call: TRBJ1-5; v_call: TRBV6-6; d_call: -
cdr3_aa: CASSQTGAGELFF; cdr3_nt: TGCGCCAGCAGCCAGACAGGGGCCGGGGAGCTGTTTTTT; j_call: TRBJ2-2; v_call: TRBV5-1; d_call: TRBD1
cdr3_aa: CASSLRTGTSTDTQYF; cdr3_nt: TGTGCCAGCAGCTTGCGCACCGGGACTAGCACAGATACGCAGTATTTT; j_call: TRBJ2-3; v_call: TRBV5-6; d_call: -
cdr3_aa: CASSQRTSGEKISTDTQYF; cdr3_nt: TGTGCCAGCAGCCAAAGGACTAGCGGGGAGAAGATTAGCACAGATACGCAGTATTTT; j_call: TRBJ2-3; v_call: TRBV7-2; d_call: TRBD2
cdr3_aa: CATQGHRLSNIYF; cdr3_nt: TGTGCCACCCAAGGACACCGCCTATCGAACATATATTTT; j_call: TRBJ1-3; v_call: TRBV28; d_call: -
cdr3_aa: CASTPDRTTEAFF; cdr3_nt: TGTGCCAGCACCCCGGACAGGACCACTGAAGCTTTCTTT; j_call: TRBJ1-1; v_call: TRBV28; d_call: TRBD1
cdr3_aa: CASSLTLGQYSGANVLTF; cdr3_nt: TGTGCCAGCAGCTTAACACTTGGACAATACTCTGGGGCCAACGTCCTGACTTTC; j_call: TRBJ2-6; v_call: TRBV7-9; d_call: -
cdr3_aa: CASSKNSGLTYNEQFF; cdr3_nt: TGTGCCAGCAGTAAGAATAGCGGGCTCACCTACAATGAGCAGTTCTTC; j_call: TRBJ2-1; v_call: TRBV6-6; d_call: TRBD2
cdr3_aa: CASSSRQRRQAANTDTQYF; cdr3_nt: TGTGCCAGCAGCTCCCGCCAGAGAAGACAGGCGGCAAACACAGATACGCAGTATTTT; j_call: TRBJ2-3; v_call: TRBV9; d_call: -
cdr3_aa: CASNRGLDLYGYTF; cdr3_nt: TGTGCCAGCAATAGGGGACTAGACCTTTATGGCTACACCTTC; j_call: TRBJ1-2; v_call: TRBV28; d_call: -
cdr3_aa: CASSPRQGLSYEQYF; cdr3_nt: TGTGCCAGCAGCCCGCGACAGGGGTTATCCTACGAGCAGTACTTC; j_call: TRBJ2-7; v_call: TRBV7-6; d_call: TRBD1
cdr3_aa: CASSVTIGELFF; cdr3_nt: TGTGCCAGCAGCGTAACAATCGGGGAGCTGTTTTTT; j_call: TRBJ2-2; v_call: TRBV9; d_call: -
cdr3_aa: CSARDSREQYF; cdr3_nt: TGCAGTGCTAGGGACAGTCGGGAGCAGTACTTC; j_call: TRBJ2-7; v_call: TRBV20-1; d_call: -
cdr3_aa: CSVEGRAYEQYF; cdr3_nt: TGCAGCGTTGAGGGCAGGGCCTACGAGCAGTACTTC; j_call: TRBJ2-7; v_call: TRBV29-1; d_call: -
cdr3_aa: CASSFPAGGTETQYF; cdr3_nt: TGTGCCAGCAGCTTCCCAGCGGGAGGGACAGAGACCCAGTACTTC; j_call: TRBJ2-5; v_call: TRBV11-2; d_call: TRBD2
cdr3_aa: CASSRTSGSYGNEQFF; cdr3_nt: TGTGCCAGTAGTAGGACTAGCGGGAGCTATGGCAATGAGCAGTTCTTC; j_call: TRBJ2-1; v_call: TRBV19; d_call: TRBD2
cdr3_aa: CASSPPGSYEQYF; cdr3_nt: TGTGCCAGCTCGCCCCCGGGGTCCTACGAGCAGTACTTC; j_call: TRBJ2-7; v_call: TRBV18; d_call: -
cdr3_aa: CACQFTDTQYF; cdr3_nt: TGTGCCTGTCAGTTCACAGATACGCAGTATTTT; j_call: TRBJ2-3; v_call: TRBV30; d_call: -
cdr3_aa: CASSELPNQPQHF; cdr3_nt: TGTGCCAGCAGTGAGCTACCCAATCAGCCCCAGCATTTT; j_call: TRBJ1-5; v_call: TRBV2; d_call: -
cdr3_aa: CASSIGGQVREKLFF; cdr3_nt: TGTGCCAGTAGTATAGGGGGACAGGTTCGTGAAAAACTGTTTTTT; j_call: TRBJ1-4; v_call: TRBV19; d_call: TRBD1
cdr3_aa: CASSRGQGEFF; cdr3_nt: TGTGCCAGCAGCAGGGGACAGGGGGAGTTTTTT; j_call: TRBJ1-4; v_call: TRBV5-5; d_call: TRBD1
cdr3_aa: CASSPQLRAASDEQFF; cdr3_nt: TGTGCCAGCAGCCCTCAGCTGAGGGCCGCGTCGGATGAGCAGTTCTTC; j_call: TRBJ2-1; v_call: TRBV4-2; d_call: -
cdr3_aa: CASSLASGGGEETQYF; cdr3_nt: TGTGCTAGCAGCTTAGCGTCGGGAGGGGGCGAAGAGACCCAGTACTTC; j_call: TRBJ2-5; v_call: TRBV7-7; d_call: -
cdr3_aa: CASSLGGGYTDTQYF; cdr3_nt: TGCGCCAGCAGCTTGGGCGGGGGTTACACAGATACGCAGTATTTT; j_call: TRBJ2-3; v_call: TRBV5-1; d_call: TRBD2
cdr3_aa: CASSPRRDSSYNEQFF; cdr3_nt: TGTGCCAGCAGCCCCCGGCGGGATAGCTCCTACAATGAGCAGTTCTTC; j_call: TRBJ2-1; v_call: TRBV7-8; d_call: -
cdr3_aa: CASSPRSSGGVDEQFF; cdr3_nt: TGTGCCAGCTCACCACGTTCTAGCGGGGGGGTCGATGAGCAGTTCTTC; j_call: TRBJ2-1; v_call: TRBV18; d_call: TRBD2